This passage covers 2 T cell receptor beta chains from one sample sequenced in a study of memory CD4+ T cells and cytomegalovirus serostatus. The sort gate was single viable CD3+CD4+CD8-CD45RO+ cells for memory CD4+ T cells. The repertoire was sequenced with immunoSEQ multiplex PCR; TCRdb's copy has only in-frame clones and lacks some. The data hold tens of thousands of clones, with less than 80% observed a single time. The sample comprised memory CD4+ T cells from blood. The receptors were gathered from an adult in good health and CMV-seronegative.

The table lists this clone with a count of one. This chain links TRBV5-1 with TRBJ1-3, with D hard to call. Per germline, CDR1 SGHRS and CDR2 YFSETQ. Trimming shortened V by 6 bases and J by 0 bases, and 13 bases separated the two germline ends. The CDR3 has 15 amino acids. For the CDR3, the DNA is TGCGCCAGCAAGGCTACAGCGAACTCTGGAAACACCATATATTTT. It is translated as CASKATANSGNTIYF.

The rearrangement links TRBV5-1 to TRBJ2-5; D perhaps matches TRBD1 (6 bases). The CDR3 has 13 amino acids. Per the germline V gene, CDR1 is SGHRS and CDR2 is YFSETQ. Trimming stripped 4 bases from V and 5 bases from J, with 12 bases between. CDR3 DNA: TGCGCCAGCAGCGCAACAGGGTACGAGACCCAGTACTTC. Its protein product is CASSATGYETQYF.